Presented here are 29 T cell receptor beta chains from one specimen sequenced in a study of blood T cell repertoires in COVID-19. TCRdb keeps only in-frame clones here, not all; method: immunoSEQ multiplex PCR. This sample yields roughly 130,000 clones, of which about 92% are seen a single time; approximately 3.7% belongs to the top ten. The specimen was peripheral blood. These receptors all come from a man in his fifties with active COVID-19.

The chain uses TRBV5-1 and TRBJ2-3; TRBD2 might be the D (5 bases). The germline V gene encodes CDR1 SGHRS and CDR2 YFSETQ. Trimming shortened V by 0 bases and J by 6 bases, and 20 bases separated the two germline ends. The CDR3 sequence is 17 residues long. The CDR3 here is CASSLGDPTPRGDTQYF. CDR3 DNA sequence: TGCGCCAGCAGCTTGGGAGACCCTACCCCCCGGGGTGATACGCAGTATTTT.

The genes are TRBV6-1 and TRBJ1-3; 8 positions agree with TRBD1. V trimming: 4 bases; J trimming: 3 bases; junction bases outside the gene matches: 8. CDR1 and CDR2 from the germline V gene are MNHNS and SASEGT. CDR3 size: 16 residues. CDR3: CASSASGQGFGNTIYF. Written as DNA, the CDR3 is TGTGCCAGCAGTGCATCCGGACAGGGCTTTGGAAACACCATATATTTT.

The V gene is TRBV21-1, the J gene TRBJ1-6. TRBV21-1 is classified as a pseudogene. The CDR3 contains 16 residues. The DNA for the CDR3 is TGTGCCAGCAGCAAAGTGGCTCGGGGGGGCTTGTATCTCCTCCACTTT. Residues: CASSKVARGGLYLLHF.

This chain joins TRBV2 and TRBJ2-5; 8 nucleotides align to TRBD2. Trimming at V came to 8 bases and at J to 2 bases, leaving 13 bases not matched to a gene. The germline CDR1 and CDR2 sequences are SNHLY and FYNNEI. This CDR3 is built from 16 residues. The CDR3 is CASLGPTGRAQETQYF. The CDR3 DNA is TGTGCCAGCCTCGGTCCTACCGGGAGGGCACAAGAGACCCAGTACTTC.

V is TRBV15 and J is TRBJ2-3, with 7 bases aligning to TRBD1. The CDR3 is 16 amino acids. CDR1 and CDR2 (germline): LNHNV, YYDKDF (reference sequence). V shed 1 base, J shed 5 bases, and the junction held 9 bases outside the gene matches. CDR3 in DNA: TGTGCCACCAGCAGAGCCGATGAAGGGGGCAAAGATACGCAGTATTTT. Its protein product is CATSRADEGGKDTQYF. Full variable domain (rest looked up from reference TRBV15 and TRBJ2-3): DAMVIQNPRYQVTQFGKPVTLSCSQTLNHNVMYWYQQKSSQAPKLLFHYYDKDFNNEADTPDNFQSRRPNTSFCFLDIRSPGLGDTAMYLCATSRADEGGKDTQYFGPGTRLTVL.

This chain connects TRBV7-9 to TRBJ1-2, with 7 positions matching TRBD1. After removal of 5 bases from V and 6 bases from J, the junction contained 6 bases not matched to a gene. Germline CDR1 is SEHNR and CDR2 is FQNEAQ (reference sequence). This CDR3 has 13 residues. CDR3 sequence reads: CASSLDRSDGYTF. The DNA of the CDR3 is TGTGCCAGCAGCCTGGACAGGTCTGATGGCTACACCTTC.

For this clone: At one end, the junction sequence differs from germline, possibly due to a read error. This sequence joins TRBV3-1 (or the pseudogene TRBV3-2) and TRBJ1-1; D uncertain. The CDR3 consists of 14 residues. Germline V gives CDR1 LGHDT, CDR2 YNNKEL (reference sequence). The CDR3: CASSEDSPNTEAFF. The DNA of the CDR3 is TGTGCCAGCAGCGAAGACTCCCCGAACACTGAAGCTTTCTTT.

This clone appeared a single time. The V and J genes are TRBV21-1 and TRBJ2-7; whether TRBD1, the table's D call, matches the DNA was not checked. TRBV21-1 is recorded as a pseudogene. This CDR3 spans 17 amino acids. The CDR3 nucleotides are TGTGCCAGCAGCAAAGCGGCCGGGACAGGGGCTGGGCACGAGCAGTACGTC. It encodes CASSKAAGTGAGHEQYV.

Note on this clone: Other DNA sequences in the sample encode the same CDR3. This CDR3 reads CASSPDRGNQPQHF. As DNA, the CDR3 is TGTGCCAGCTCACCTGACAGGGGCAATCAGCCCCAGCATTTT. The V gene is TRBV18, the J gene TRBJ1-5, with 7 bases fitting TRBD1. The CDR3 sequence is 14 residues long. Germline V gene lookup returns CDR1 KGHSH and CDR2 LQKENI. J lost 2 bases, V lost 3 bases, and 1 base had no gene match. Combining the CDR3 with reference TRBV18 and TRBJ1-5 gives the whole variable domain NAGVMQNPRHLVRRRGQEARLRCSPMKGHSHVYWYRQLPEEGLKFMVYLQKENIIDESGMPKERFSAEFPKEGPSILRIQQVVRGDSAAYFCASSPDRGNQPQHFGDGTRLSIL.

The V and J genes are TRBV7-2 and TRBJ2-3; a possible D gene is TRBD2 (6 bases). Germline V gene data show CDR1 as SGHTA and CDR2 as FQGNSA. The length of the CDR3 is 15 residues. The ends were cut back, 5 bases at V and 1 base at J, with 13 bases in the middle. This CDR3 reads CASSLLALRTDTQYF. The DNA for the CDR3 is TGTGCCAGCAGCCTTCTAGCGCTCCGCACAGATACGCAGTATTTT. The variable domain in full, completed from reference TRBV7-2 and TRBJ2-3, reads GAGVSQSPSNKVTEKGKDVELRCDPISGHTALYWYRQSLGQGLEFLIYFQGNSAPDKSGLPSDRFSAERTGGSVSTLTIQRTQQEDSAVYLCASSLLALRTDTQYFGPGTRLTVL.

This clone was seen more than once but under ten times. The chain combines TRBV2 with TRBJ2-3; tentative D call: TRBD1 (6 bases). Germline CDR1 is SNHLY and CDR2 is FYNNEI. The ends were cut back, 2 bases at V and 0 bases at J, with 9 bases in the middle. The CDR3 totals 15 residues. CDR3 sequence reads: CASSERGWSTDTQYF. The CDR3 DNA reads TGTGCCAGCAGTGAAAGGGGGTGGAGCACAGATACGCAGTATTTT.

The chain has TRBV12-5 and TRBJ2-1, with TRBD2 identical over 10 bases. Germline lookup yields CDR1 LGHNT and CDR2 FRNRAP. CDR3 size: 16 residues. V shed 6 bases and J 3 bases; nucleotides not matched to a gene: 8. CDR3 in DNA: TGTGCTAGTGGCCCCTGGACTAGCGGAGTCTACAATGAGCAGTTCTTC. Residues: CASGPWTSGVYNEQFF.

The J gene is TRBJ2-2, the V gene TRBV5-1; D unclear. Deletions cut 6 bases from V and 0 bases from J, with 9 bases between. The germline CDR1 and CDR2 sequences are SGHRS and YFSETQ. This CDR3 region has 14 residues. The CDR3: CASNPGTNTGELFF. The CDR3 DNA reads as TGCGCCAGCAACCCAGGCACGAACACCGGGGAGCTGTTTTTT.

The CDR3 sequence is CASSIEVVRNSGANVLTF. DNA of the CDR3: TGTGCCAGTAGTATAGAAGTGGTCAGGAACTCTGGGGCCAACGTCCTGACTTTC. The chain links TRBV19 to TRBJ2-6; D is unclear. CDR3 length: 18 residues. With 0 bases removed from V and 0 bases from J, the gap between germline ends came to 12 bases. Germline CDR1 LNHDA, CDR2 SQIVND (reference sequence).

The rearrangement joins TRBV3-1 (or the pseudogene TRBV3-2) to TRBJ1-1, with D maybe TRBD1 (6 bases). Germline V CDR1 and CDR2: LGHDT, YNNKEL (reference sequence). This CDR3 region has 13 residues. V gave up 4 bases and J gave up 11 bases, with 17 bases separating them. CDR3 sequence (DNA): TGTGCCAGCAGCCTCTACAGGGACGGCTCGGCTTTCTTT. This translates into CASSLYRDGSAFF.

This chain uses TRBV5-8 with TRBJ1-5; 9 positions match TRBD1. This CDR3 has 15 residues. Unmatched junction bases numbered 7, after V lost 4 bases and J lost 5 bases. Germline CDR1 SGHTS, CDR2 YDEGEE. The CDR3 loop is CASSKQGAGDQPQHF. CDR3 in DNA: TGTGCCAGCAGCAAACAGGGGGCGGGCGATCAGCCCCAGCATTTT.

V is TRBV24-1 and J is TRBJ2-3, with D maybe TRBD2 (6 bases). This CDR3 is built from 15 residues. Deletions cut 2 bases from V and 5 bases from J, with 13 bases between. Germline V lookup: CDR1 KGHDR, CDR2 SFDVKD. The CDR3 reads CATSDSGEGVDTQYF. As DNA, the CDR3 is TGTGCCACCAGTGATTCGGGAGAAGGGGTAGATACGCAGTATTTT.

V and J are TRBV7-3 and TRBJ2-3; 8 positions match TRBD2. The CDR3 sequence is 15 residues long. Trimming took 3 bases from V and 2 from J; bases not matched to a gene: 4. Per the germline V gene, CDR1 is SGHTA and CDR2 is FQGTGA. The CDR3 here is CASSLTSAPTDTQYF. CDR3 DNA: TGTGCCAGCAGCTTGACTAGCGCCCCCACAGATACGCAGTATTTT.

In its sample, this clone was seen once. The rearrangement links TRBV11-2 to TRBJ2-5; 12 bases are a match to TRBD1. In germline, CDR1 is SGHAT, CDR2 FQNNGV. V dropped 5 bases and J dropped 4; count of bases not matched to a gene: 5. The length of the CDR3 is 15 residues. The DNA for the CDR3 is TGTGCCAGCAGCCGCGGGGACAGGGGGCTAGAGACCCAGTACTTC. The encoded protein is CASSRGDRGLETQYF.

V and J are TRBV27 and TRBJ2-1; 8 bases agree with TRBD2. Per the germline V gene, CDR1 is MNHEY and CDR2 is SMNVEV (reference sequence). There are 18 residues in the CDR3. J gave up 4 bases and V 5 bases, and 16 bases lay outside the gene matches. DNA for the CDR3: TGTGCCAGCAGTGCATACCAGGGAGCGGGGGCACCTTACAATGAGCAGTTCTTC. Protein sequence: CASSAYQGAGAPYNEQFF.

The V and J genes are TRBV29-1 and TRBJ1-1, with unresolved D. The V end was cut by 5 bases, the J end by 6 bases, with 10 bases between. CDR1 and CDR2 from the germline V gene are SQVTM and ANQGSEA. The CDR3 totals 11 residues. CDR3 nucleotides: TGCAGCGTTAGTCGCGGAGCTGAAGCTTTCTTT. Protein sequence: CSVSRGAEAFF.

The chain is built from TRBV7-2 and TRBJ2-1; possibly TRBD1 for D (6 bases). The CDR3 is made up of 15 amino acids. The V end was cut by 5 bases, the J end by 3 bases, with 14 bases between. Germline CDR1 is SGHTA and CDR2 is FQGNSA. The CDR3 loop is CASSGYRAIYNEQFF. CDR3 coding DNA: TGTGCCAGCAGCGGCTACAGGGCTATCTACAATGAGCAGTTCTTC.

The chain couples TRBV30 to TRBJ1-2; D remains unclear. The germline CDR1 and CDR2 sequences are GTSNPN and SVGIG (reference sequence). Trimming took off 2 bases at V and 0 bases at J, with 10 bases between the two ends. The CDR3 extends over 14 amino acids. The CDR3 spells CAWSPWRANYGYTF. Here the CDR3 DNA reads TGTGCCTGGAGTCCTTGGCGGGCTAACTATGGCTACACCTTC.

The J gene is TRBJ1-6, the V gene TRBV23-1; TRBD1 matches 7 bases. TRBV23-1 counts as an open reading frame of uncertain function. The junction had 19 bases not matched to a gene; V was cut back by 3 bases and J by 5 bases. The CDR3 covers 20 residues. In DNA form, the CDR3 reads TGCGCCAGCAGTCACCATAGCCGCCTCCGGGACAGCCATCATAATTCACCCCTCCACTTT. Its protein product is CASSHHSRLRDSHHNSPLHF.

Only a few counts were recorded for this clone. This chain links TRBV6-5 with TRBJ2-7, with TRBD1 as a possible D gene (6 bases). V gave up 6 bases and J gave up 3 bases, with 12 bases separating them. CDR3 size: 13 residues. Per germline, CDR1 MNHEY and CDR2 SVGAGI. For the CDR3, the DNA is TGTGCCAGCAGCCCCCAGGGGTACTACGAGCAGTACTTC. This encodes CASSPQGYYEQYF.

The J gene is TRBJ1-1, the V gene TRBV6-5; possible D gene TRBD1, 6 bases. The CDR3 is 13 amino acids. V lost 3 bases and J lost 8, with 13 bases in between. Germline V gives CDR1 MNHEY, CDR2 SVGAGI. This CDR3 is CASSYIRDKEAFF. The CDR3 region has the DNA TGTGCCAGCAGTTATATCCGGGACAAAGAAGCTTTCTTT.

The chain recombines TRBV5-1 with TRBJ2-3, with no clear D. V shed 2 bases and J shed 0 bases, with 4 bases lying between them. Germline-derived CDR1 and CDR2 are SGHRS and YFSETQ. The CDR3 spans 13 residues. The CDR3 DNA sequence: TGCGCCAGCAGCTTCCAGAGCACAGATACGCAGTATTTT. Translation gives CASSFQSTDTQYF. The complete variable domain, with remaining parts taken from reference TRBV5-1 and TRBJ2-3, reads KAGVTQTPRYLIKTRGQQVTLSCSPISGHRSVSWYQQTPGQGLQFLFEYFSETQRNKGNFPGRFSGRQFSNSRSEMNVSTLELGDSALYLCASSFQSTDTQYFGPGTRLTVL.

This CDR3 is CASSTVAASGFTF. As DNA, the CDR3 is TGTGCCAGCAGCACCGTTGCCGCCTCAGGGTTCACCTTC. The chain recombines TRBV7-2 with TRBJ1-2; TRBD1 is a possible D gene (5 bases). CDR1 is SGHTA and CDR2 is FQGNSA in the germline V gene. This CDR3 contains 13 residues. V lost 5 bases to trimming and J lost 13 bases, with 20 bases between them. Complete variable domain (other parts from reference TRBV7-2 and TRBJ1-2): GAGVSQSPSNKVTEKGKDVELRCDPISGHTALYWYRQSLGQGLEFLIYFQGNSAPDKSGLPSDRFSAERTGGSVSTLTIQRTQQEDSAVYLCASSTVAASGFTFGSGTRLTVV.

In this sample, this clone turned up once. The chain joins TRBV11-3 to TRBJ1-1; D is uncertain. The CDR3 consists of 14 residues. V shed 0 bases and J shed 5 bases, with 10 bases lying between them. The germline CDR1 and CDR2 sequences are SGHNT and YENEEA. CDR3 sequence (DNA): TGTGCCAGCAGCTTAGAAGTGAGCCGGACTGAAGCTTTCTTT. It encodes CASSLEVSRTEAFF. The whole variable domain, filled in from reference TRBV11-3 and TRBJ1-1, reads EAGVVQSPRYKIIEKKQPVAFWCNPISGHNTLYWYLQNLGQGPELLIRYENEEAVDDSQLPKDRFSAERLKGVDSTLKIQPAELGDSAVYLCASSLEVSRTEAFFGQGTRLTVV.